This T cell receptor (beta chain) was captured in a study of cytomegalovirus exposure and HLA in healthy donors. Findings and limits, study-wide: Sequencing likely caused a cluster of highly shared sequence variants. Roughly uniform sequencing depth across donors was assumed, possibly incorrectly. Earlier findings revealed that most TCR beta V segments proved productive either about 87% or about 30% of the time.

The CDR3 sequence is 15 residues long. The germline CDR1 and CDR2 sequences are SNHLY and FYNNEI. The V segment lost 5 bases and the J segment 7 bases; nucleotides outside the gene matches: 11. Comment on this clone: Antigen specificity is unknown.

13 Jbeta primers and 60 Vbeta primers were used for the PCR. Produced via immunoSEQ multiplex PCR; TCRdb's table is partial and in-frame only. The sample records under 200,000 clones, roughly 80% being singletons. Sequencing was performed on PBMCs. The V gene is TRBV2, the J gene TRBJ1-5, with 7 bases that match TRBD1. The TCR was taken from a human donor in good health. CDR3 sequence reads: CASSWTGFVSQPQHF. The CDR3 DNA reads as TGTGCCAGCAGTTGGACAGGCTTCGTGTCCCAGCCCCAGCATTTT.